The entry below gives a single T cell receptor beta chain sequence along with its context. Germline CDR1 is SEHNR and CDR2 is FQNEAQ (reference sequence). The CDR3 covers 15 residues. Trimming cost V 7 bases and J 4 bases; bases outside gene matches: 4. The sample comes from a study of shared T cell receptors in the human thymus. Assay used: immunoSEQ multiplex PCR; TCRdb lists only in-frame clones, some missing. The sample lists some 700,000 clones, roughly 85% occurring once. These sequences were also reported in another study, on human thymus T cells. Per that study: Highly overlapping thymic repertoires among unrelated individuals were reported in related research.

The sequence was collected from a girl under three years old with a congenital heart defect. Sample: thymocytes. The V gene is TRBV7-9, the J gene TRBJ2-1; 13 nucleotides agree with TRBD2. The CDR3 DNA sequence: TGTGCCAGCAACTGGGGACTAGCGGGGTACAATGAGCAGTTCTTC. Translated, it gives CASNWGLAGYNEQFF.